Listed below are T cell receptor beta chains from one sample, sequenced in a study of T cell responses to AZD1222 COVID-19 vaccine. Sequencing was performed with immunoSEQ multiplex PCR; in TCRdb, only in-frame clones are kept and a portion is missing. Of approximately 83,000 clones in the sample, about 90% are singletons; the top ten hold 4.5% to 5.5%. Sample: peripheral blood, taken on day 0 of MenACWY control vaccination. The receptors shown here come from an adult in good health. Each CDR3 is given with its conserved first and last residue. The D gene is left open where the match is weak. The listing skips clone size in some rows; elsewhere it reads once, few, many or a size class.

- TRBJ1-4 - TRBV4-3 TGCGCCAGCAGCCAAGATCCCACAGCAACTAATGAAAAACTGTTTTTT CASSQDPTATNEKLFF
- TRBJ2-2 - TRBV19 TGTGCCAGTAGTCACCCCGGGTCCCTGGGCGGGGAGCTGTTTTTT CASSHPGSLGGELFF
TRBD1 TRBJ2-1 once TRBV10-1 TGCGCCAGCAGTCGAGACAGGGCAGGGGAGCAGTTCTTC CASSRDRAGEQFF
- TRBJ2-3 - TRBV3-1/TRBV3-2 TGTGCCAGCAGCCCGGCGGGCCCAGATACGCAGTATTTT CASSPAGPDTQYF
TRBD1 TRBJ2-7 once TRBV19 TGTGCCAGTAGTATGGGGACAGGTGCCTACGAGCAGTACTTC CASSMGTGAYEQYF
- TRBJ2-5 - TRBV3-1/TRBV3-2 TGTGCCAGCAGCCAGAATAAGGTGTTAGGGGCCCAGTACTTC CASSQNKVLGAQYF
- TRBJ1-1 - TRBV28 TGTGCCAGCAGTTTCCCAGGGCACACTGAAGCTTTCTTT CASSFPGHTEAFF
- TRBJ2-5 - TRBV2 TGTGCCAGCAGCCCGGGACCAGGGAGCGAGACCCAGTACTTC CASSPGPGSETQYF
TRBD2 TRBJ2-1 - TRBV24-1 TGTGCCACCAGTGGTGCGACTAGCGCATCTGAGCAGTTCTTC CATSGATSASEQFF
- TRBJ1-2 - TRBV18 TGTGCCAGCTCACCAGAGGGCGTACAGGGAGGCTACACCTTC CASSPEGVQGGYTF
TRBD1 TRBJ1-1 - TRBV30 TGTGCCTGGAGTCAACTAACAACAGGGGTCTCTGAAGCTTTCTTT CAWSQLTTGVSEAFF
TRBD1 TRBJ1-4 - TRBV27 TGTGCCAGCAGCCGGGGACAGGGACCTGAAAAACTGTTTTTT CASSRGQGPEKLFF
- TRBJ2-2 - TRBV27 TGTGCCAGCACCTCCCCTGCCGGGGAGCTGTTTTTT CASTSPAGELFF
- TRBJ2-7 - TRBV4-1 TGCGCCAGCAGCCAAGAAACAGCGGTATACGAGCAGTACTTC CASSQETAVYEQYF